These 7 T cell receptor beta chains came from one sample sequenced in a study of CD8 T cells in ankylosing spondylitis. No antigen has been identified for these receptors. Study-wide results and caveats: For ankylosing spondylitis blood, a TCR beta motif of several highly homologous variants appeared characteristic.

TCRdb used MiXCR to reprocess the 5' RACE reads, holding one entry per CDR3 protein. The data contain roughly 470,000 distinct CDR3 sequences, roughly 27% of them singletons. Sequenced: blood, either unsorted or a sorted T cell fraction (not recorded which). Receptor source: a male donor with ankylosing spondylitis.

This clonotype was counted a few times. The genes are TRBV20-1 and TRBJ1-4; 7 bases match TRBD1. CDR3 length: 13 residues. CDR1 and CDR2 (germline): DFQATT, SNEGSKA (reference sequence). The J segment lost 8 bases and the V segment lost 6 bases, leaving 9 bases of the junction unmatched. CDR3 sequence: CSARTGAREKLFF. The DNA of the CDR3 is TGCAGTGCGAGAACAGGGGCACGGGAAAAACTGTTTTTT.

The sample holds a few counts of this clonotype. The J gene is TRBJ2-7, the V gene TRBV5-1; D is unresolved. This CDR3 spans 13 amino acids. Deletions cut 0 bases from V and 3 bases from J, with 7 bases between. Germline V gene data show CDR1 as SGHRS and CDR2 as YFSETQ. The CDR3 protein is CASSLDLSYEQYF. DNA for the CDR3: TGCGCCAGCAGCTTGGATCTCAGCTACGAGCAGTACTTC.

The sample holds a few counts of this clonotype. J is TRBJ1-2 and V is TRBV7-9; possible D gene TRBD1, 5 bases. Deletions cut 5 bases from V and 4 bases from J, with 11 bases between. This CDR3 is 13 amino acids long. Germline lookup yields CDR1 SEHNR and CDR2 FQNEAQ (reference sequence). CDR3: CASSRDFSYGYTF. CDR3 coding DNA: TGTGCCAGCAGCAGGGACTTTTCCTATGGCTACACCTTC.

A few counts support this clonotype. The CDR3 sequence is CASSPHSGRAENEQFF. CDR3 coding DNA: TGTGCCAGCAGCCCTCATAGCGGGAGGGCCGAGAATGAGCAGTTCTTC. The chain uses TRBV7-7 and TRBJ2-1; 11 positions match TRBD2. The CDR3 has 16 residues. From germline, CDR1 is SSHAT and CDR2 FNYEAQ (reference sequence). J gave up 7 bases and V 5 bases, and 10 bases lay outside the gene matches.

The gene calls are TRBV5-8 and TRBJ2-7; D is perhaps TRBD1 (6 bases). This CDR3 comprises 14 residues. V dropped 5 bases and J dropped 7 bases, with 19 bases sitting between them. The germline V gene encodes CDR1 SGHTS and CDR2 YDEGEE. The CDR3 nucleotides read TGTGCCAGCAGACGTTATCCTACAGGGTGGGAGCAGTACTTC. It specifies CASRRYPTGWEQYF.

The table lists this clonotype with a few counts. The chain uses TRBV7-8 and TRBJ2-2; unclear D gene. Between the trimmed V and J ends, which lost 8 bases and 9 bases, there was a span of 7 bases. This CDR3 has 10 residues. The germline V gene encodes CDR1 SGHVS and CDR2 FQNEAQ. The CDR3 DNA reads TGTGCCAGCTCCTCCCGGGAGCTGTTTTTT. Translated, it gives CASSSRELFF.

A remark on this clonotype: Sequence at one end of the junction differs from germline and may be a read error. CDR3 residues: CASSLGPGQGTEASF. CDR3 nucleotide sequence: TGTGCCAGCAGCTTGGGACCGGGACAGGGGACTGAAGCTTCCTTT. V gene TRBV5-4 combines with J gene TRBJ1-1; TRBD1 agrees at 10 bases. The CDR3 runs 15 residues. Germline values: CDR1 SGHNT, CDR2 YYREEE (reference sequence).